This T cell receptor (beta chain) was recorded in a study of T cell changes during pregnancy in multiple sclerosis. Germline CDR1 and CDR2: SQVTM and ANQGSEA. This CDR3 region has 13 residues. Trimming took 0 bases from V and 4 from J; bases not matched to a gene: 1. The assay was immunoSEQ multiplex PCR, and TCRdb's table has in-frame clones only and misses some. The table records fewer than 110,000 clones, about 90% of them present only once. The sample here was peripheral blood, taken after pregnancy. The chain combines TRBV29-1 with TRBJ2-7; 9 nucleotides match TRBD2. This sequence was found in a female donor with multiple sclerosis, enrolled in a pregnancy study. In nucleotides, the CDR3 is TGCAGCGTTGAAGAGAGCGGGAGGTACGAGCAGTACTTC. Translated, it gives CSVEESGRYEQYF.